Detailed here is one T cell receptor beta chain. The data were obtained in a study of blood T cell repertoires in COVID-19. The overall study: Donors in the United States, Italy and Spain gave samples during acute or convalescent COVID-19. The analysed material was cDNA or gDNA that came from T cells, B-cell-depleted T cells, or PBMCs.

CDR1 and CDR2 (germline): KGHSH, LQKENI. The CDR3 covers 14 residues. V dropped 0 bases and J dropped 4 bases, with 7 bases sitting between them. Original analysis: Reference gene primer amplification gave nucleated cell count estimates. Clones were read by immunoSEQ multiplex PCR, and TCRdb kept only the in-frame ones, dropping some. V, J and clone size reflect that table, while D and trimming were determined from the DNA. The profile shows 90,000 to 120,000 clones, around 90% of them singletons. The sequence derives from an older woman with acute or convalescent COVID-19. The specimen sequenced was peripheral blood. The genes are TRBV18 and TRBJ2-1; D might be TRBD2 (5 bases). The CDR3 reads CASSPPRTYNEQFF. The CDR3 nucleotides read TGTGCCAGCTCACCACCCAGGACTTACAATGAGCAGTTCTTC.